The T cell receptor beta chain under discussion was sequenced for a study of blood T cell repertoires in COVID-19. About the research overall: Researchers got acute and convalescent COVID-19 samples from the United States, Italy and Spain. T cells, B-cell-depleted T cells, or PBMCs supplied cDNA or gDNA.

Methods used by the authors: Amplification with reference gene primers provided the estimates of nucleated cell counts. Profiling relied on immunoSEQ multiplex PCR, and the TCRdb table lists in-frame clones only, not all of them. The V and J calls and clone size were taken over from that table, and D and trimming were inferred from the DNA. The sample consists of approximately 94,000 clones, more than 75% of them appearing once. The CDR3 covers 14 residues. V shed 7 bases, J shed 8 bases, and the junction held 9 bases outside the gene matches. Per germline, CDR1 MNHEY and CDR2 SMNVEV (reference sequence).

The TCR originated in a human donor in a cohort sampled during active COVID-19. What was sequenced was peripheral blood. V and J are TRBV27 and TRBJ2-1; TRBD2 aligns across 9 bases. CDR3 residues: CASNFAGGGDEQFF. The CDR3, as DNA: TGTGCCAGCAATTTTGCGGGAGGGGGCGATGAGCAGTTCTTC.